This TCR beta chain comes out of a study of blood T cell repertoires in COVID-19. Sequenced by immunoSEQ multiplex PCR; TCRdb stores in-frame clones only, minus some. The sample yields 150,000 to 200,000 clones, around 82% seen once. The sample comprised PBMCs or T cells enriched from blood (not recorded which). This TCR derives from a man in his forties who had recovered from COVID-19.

The CDR3 sequence: CASSYEDYSSYNEQFF. The CDR3 region has the DNA TGTGCCAGCAGCTATGAAGACTATAGCTCCTACAATGAGCAGTTCTTC. The chain combines TRBV2 with TRBJ2-1; D may be TRBD2 (5 bases). The V end lost 6 bases, the J end lost 0 bases, and 15 bases lay between the germline ends. The CDR3 runs 16 residues. CDR1 is SNHLY, CDR2 FYNNEI, per germline.